This T cell receptor (beta chain) stems from a study of identical twins. TCRdb analysed the 5' RACE reads with MiXCR anew, one entry per CDR3 protein. Of approximately 1.8 million distinct CDR3 sequences in the sample, less than 40% were seen once. The V and J ends lost 6 bases and 3 bases, in that order; junction bases with no gene match: 8. This CDR3 has 16 residues. Germline V gives CDR1 SGHTA, CDR2 FQGNSA. This clonotype was detected only a few times. The specimen was cord blood. The TCR was taken from a newborn girl in good health. The rearrangement links TRBV7-2 to TRBJ2-4; 10 nucleotides agree with TRBD1. This CDR3 reads CASRIAGTGDKNIQYF. CDR3 DNA sequence: TGTGCCAGCAGAATAGCCGGGACAGGGGACAAAAACATTCAGTACTTC.